The rows below give T cell receptor beta chains drawn from one sample of a study of blood T cells in healthy people across ages. TCRdb independently ran MiXCR on the 5' RACE reads; one entry per CDR3 protein. The sample lists about 1.4 million distinct CDR3 sequences; almost 60% were seen once. The sample comprised blood. These receptors all come from a man aged 18 to 35 in good health. CDR3s include the opening cysteine and the closing phenylalanine or tryptophan. The size entry is marked missing in some rows and otherwise reads once, few, many or a size class.

abundance	v_gene	CDR3aa
few	TRBV21-1	CASSISGTSGRASYNEQFF
.	TRBV5-8	CASILRALRNEQFF
.	TRBV29-1	CSAKGRDTDTQYF
.	TRBV2	CASSPDRELNEKLFF
few	TRBV7-2	CASGTAGTSNTQYF
.	TRBV7-9	CASSSRTSYDEQFF
few	TRBV14	CASSGHYTDTQYF
few	TRBV20-1	CSAWTSGGFSSYEQYF
.	TRBV20-1	CSARGTNGYTF
.	TRBV6-2/TRBV6-3	CASSYRPSGQETQYF
.	TRBV7-9	CASSTRTDTYEQYF
.	TRBV2	CASSEGLGRDGYTF
few	TRBV27	CASSPPSGGYPSTDTQYF
.	TRBV27	CASSTDLGLGRRDGYTF
.	TRBV6-5	CASTENTGNTIYF
once	TRBV29-1	CSVATGSAYNEQYF
.	TRBV7-2	CASSLEESLWGKGEAQYF
.	TRBV4-1	CASSQLVGTIREQYF
few	TRBV6-6	CASSYLAGSTDTQYF
.	TRBV29-1	CSVEDRSGGTYEQYF
.	TRBV4-3	CASSRAPRGSTDTQYF
.	TRBV12-3/TRBV12-4	CASSWGGSSNEQFF
few	TRBV20-1	CSAAGTSGVNEQFF
.	TRBV2	CAGSDLDGQETQYF
few	TRBV27	CASRTGGLDTQYF
few	TRBV27	CASSLRREGDTQYF
.	TRBV2	CASSETADEKLFF
few	TRBV29-1	CSVEDLVRPRKTNYGYTF
.	TRBV7-6	CASSLDEGANGYTF
.	TRBV29-1	CSVVGQTLMGTQYF
.	TRBV6-5	CASSYSSGFPPPDTQYF
once	TRBV20-1	CSASWGLSTDTQYF
many	TRBV5-1	CASSSNDGSGETQYF
.	TRBV7-2	CASSPQGNSAEAFF
.	TRBV27	CASSHEGNEQFF
.	TRBV12-3/TRBV12-4	CASSLRTVFGYTF
.	TRBV27	CASRPEMDSRNQPQHF
.	TRBV7-2	CSSSGGGTGQGNEQFF
.	TRBV15	CATSQVGLSSGANVLTF
.	TRBV11-2	CASSLEGLSPLHF
.	TRBV30	CAWGNHGGRYEQYF
few	TRBV4-1	CASSQRTGDPYNEQFF
few	TRBV7-2	CASSSQGSEYGYTF
.	TRBV6-1	CASSEALGRGYTF